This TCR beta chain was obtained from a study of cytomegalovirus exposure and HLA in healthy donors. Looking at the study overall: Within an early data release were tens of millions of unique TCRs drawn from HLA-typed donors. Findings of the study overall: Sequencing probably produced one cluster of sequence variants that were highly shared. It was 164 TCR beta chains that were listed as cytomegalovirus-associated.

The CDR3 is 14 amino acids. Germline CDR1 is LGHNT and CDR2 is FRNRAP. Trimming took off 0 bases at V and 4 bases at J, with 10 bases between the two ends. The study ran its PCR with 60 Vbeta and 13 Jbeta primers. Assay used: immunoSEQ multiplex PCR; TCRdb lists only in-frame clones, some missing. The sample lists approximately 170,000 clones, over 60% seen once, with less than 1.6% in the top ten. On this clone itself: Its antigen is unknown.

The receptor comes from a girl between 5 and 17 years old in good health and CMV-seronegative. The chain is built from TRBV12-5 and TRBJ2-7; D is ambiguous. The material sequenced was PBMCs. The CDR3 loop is CASGLVLKGYEQYF. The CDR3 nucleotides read TGTGCTAGTGGTTTGGTACTAAAAGGTTACGAGCAGTACTTC.